These T cell receptor beta chains were read from a single sample in a study of immune characterization of retroperitoneal liposarcoma. TCRdb recomputed calls from the PCR reads with MiXCR, one row per CDR3 protein. The sample comprises over 9,500 distinct CDR3 sequences, 45% to 55% of which are singletons, and around 9.3% rests with the top ten. Sequencing was carried out using tumor tissue. The receptors derive from a female donor with retroperitoneal liposarcoma. CDR3s include the opening cysteine and the closing phenylalanine or tryptophan. D genes are given only for firm matches. Clone size appears in some rows only: once, few, many, or a class for an expanded clone.

cdr3_nt cdr3_aa j_call clone_size v_call d_call
TGTGCCAGCAGTAATGGACTAGCGGGACCCCAGTACTTC CASSNGLAGPQYF TRBJ2-5 once TRBV6-1 TRBD2
TGTGCCAGCAGTTTTGTGCCGTGGGATACGCAGTATTTT CASSFVPWDTQYF TRBJ2-3 NA TRBV27 NA
TGTGCCAGCAGTTTAGGACAGGGGATTCAAGAGACCCAGTACTTC CASSLGQGIQETQYF TRBJ2-5 medium-sized TRBV12-3/TRBV12-4 TRBD1
TGTGCCAGCAGCTTAGAGCAGGGATACGAGCAGTACTTC CASSLEQGYEQYF TRBJ2-7 NA TRBV7-2 NA
TGTGCCAGCAGCACGGGACAGGTCTACAATGAGCAGTTCTTC CASSTGQVYNEQFF TRBJ2-1 few TRBV7-2 TRBD1
TGTGCCAGCACCGGACAGGGTCGGAATGAGCAGTTCTTC CASTGQGRNEQFF TRBJ2-1 many TRBV12-3/TRBV12-4 TRBD1
TGTGCCAGCAGTTACTCTTCCGGGGGAAAACTGTTTTTT CASSYSSGGKLFF TRBJ1-4 few TRBV6-6 NA
TGTGCCAGCGGACTCCTCGGGACTAGCGGAAACAATGAGCAGTACTTC CASGLLGTSGNNEQYF TRBJ2-7 NA TRBV27 TRBD2
TGTGCCAGCACCTCTGGGACAGGGGGTATCTATGGCTACACCTTC CASTSGTGGIYGYTF TRBJ1-2 NA TRBV27 TRBD1
TGTGCCAGCAGCTTAGTGGAGGGGGCGCGTAACACTGAAGCTTTCTTT CASSLVEGARNTEAFF TRBJ1-1 few TRBV7-2 TRBD1
TGTGCCAGCAGCCGATACAATGAGCAGTTCTTC CASSRYNEQFF TRBJ2-1 NA TRBV6-1 NA
TGTGCCAGCAGTCCGAGCCGGAGCGGGAGGTCCAATGAGCAGTTCTTC CASSPSRSGRSNEQFF TRBJ2-1 NA TRBV6-1 TRBD2
TGTGCCAGCAGTGAAGTAGCGGGAAATGAAAATGAGCAGTTCTTC CASSEVAGNENEQFF TRBJ2-1 NA TRBV6-1 TRBD2
TGTGCCAGCAGTGAAATGAGGGACTTAAAAAACCAAGAGACCCAGTTCTTC CASSEMRDLKNQETQFF TRBJ2-1 medium-sized TRBV6-1 NA
TGTGCCAGCAGCTTAGGGACAGGATACACTGGGGAGCTGTTTTTT CASSLGTGYTGELFF TRBJ2-2 NA TRBV7-6 TRBD1
TGTGCCAGCAGCCCCTCGGGTTCTGGGGCCAACGTCCTGACTTTC CASSPSGSGANVLTF TRBJ2-6 many TRBV7-3 NA
TGTGCCAGCAGCTTGGCGCTAGCGGGACTGAACACCGGGGAGCTGTTTTTT CASSLALAGLNTGELFF TRBJ2-2 few TRBV7-2 TRBD2
TGTGCCAGCAGTTTAGGAGGGCTAGCGGGAGATCAAGAGACCCAGTACTTC CASSLGGLAGDQETQYF TRBJ2-5 once TRBV12-3/TRBV12-4 TRBD2
TGTGCCAGCAGTCCCCGTCGGCGGGAGGGGGAGACCCAGTACTTC CASSPRRREGETQYF TRBJ2-5 NA TRBV6-8 TRBD2
TGTGCCAGCAGCCTTAGTAGGGGAGAGGGCCAAGAGACCCAGTACTTC CASSLSRGEGQETQYF TRBJ2-5 NA TRBV7-6 NA
TGTGCCAGCAGTTGGTCCGCTAGCGGCAACAATGAGCAGTTCTTC CASSWSASGNNEQFF TRBJ2-1 NA TRBV6-5 TRBD2
TGTGCCAGCAGGCTTCTAGGAGGTGAGCAGTTCTTC CASRLLGGEQFF TRBJ2-1 medium-sized TRBV12-3/TRBV12-4 NA
TGTGCCAGCAGTTTAGCGGGAGGGACCGGGGAGCTGTTTTTT CASSLAGGTGELFF TRBJ2-2 few TRBV12-3/TRBV12-4 TRBD2
TGTGCCAGCAGTAACCGGGACACCTACGAGCAGTACTTC CASSNRDTYEQYF TRBJ2-7 NA TRBV6-6 NA
TGTGCCAGCAAATCACTAGCGGGAGGGCCGGGTGAGCAGTACTTC CASKSLAGGPGEQYF TRBJ2-5 few TRBV6-1 TRBD2
TGTGCCAGCAGTGAAACTAATTGGGACATCAACTACGAGCAGTACTTC CASSETNWDINYEQYF TRBJ2-7 NA TRBV6-1 NA
TGTGCCAACAGCATTACTAGCGCGGCGTCCTACGAGCAGTACTTC CANSITSAASYEQYF TRBJ2-7 once TRBV7-2 TRBD2
TGTGCCAGCAGTTACATTCAAGCTGCAACTAATGAAAAACTGTTTTTT CASSYIQAATNEKLFF TRBJ1-4 NA TRBV6-1 NA
TGTGCCAGCAGTCACCTAGCGGGGGGATATGAGCAGTACTTC CASSHLAGGYEQYF TRBJ2-7 medium-sized TRBV12-3/TRBV12-4 TRBD2
TGTGCCAGCAGTTACTCGAATCAGCGGATCCACCGGGAGCAGTTCTTC CASSYSNQRIHREQFF TRBJ2-1 NA TRBV6-5 NA
TGTGCCAGCAGTGAAAGCCGCTACGAGCAGTACTTC CASSESRYEQYF TRBJ2-7 NA TRBV6-1 NA
TGTGCCAGCAGCTTAAGGGCTAGCGGGCAAGAGACCCAGTACTTC CASSLRASGQETQYF TRBJ2-5 few TRBV11-3 TRBD2
TGTGCCAGCAGGCCGCAGGGTCGAGAGACCCAGTACTTC CASRPQGRETQYF TRBJ2-5 NA TRBV6-5 NA
TGTGCCAGCAGTCCGGGACTAGCGGTAGCCACAGATACGCAGTATTTT CASSPGLAVATDTQYF TRBJ2-3 few TRBV12-3/TRBV12-4 TRBD2
TGCGCCAGCAGTGAAAGGGGAGATACGCAGTATTTT CASSERGDTQYF TRBJ2-3 few TRBV10-2 NA
TGTGCCAGCAGGCCACCAGGGAATTCACCCCTCCACTTC CASRPPGNSPLHF TRBJ2-1 medium-sized TRBV7-6 NA
TGTGCCAGCAGTTCATACAGGGGGACCTACGAGCAGTACTTC CASSSYRGTYEQYF TRBJ2-7 medium-sized TRBV6-1 TRBD1
TGTGCCAGCAGTTACTCGGGACTAGCGGATTACGAGCAGTTCTTC CASSYSGLADYEQFF TRBJ2-1 NA TRBV6-6 TRBD2
TGTGCCAGCAGGGGACAGGCATCTCACCTCCACTTT CASRGQASHLHF TRBJ1-6 once TRBV6-8 TRBD1
TGTGCCAGCCATCCCGAGCAGTTCTTC CASHPEQFF TRBJ2-1 NA TRBV6-7 NA
TGTGCCAGCAGTGAAGGAGGGGACCGATCAGTAGCCAAAAACATTCAGTACTTC CASSEGGDRSVAKNIQYF TRBJ2-4 few TRBV6-1 NA
TGTGCCAGCAGTTTTAGGGCCTACAATGAGCAGTTCTTC CASSFRAYNEQFF TRBJ2-1 NA TRBV27 NA
TGTGCCAGCAGTTACCGGGACAGGGGGAACTATGGCTACACCTTC CASSYRDRGNYGYTF TRBJ1-2 NA TRBV6-5 TRBD1
TGTGCCAGCAGCAGTTCGGGAGAGACCCAGTACTTC CASSSSGETQYF TRBJ2-5 medium-sized TRBV7-8 NA